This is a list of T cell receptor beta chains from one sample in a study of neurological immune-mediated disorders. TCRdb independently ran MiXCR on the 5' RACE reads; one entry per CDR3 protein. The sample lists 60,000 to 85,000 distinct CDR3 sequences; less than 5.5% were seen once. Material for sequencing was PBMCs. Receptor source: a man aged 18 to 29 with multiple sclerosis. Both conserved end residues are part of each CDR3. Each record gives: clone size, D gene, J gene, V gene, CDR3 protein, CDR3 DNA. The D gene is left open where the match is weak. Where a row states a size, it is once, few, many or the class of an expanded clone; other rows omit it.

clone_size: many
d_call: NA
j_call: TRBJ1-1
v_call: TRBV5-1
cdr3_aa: CASSGSNTEAFF
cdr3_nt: TGCGCCAGCAGCGGGTCGAACACTGAAGCTTTCTTT

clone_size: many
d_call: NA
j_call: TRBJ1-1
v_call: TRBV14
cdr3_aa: CASSSGLNTEAFF
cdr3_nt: TGTGCCAGCAGTTCAGGGTTGAACACTGAAGCTTTCTTT

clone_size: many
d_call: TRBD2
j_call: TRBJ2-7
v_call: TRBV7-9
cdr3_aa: CASSLGASGSYEQYF
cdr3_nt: TGTGCCAGCAGCTTAGGGGCTAGCGGTTCCTACGAGCAGTACTTC

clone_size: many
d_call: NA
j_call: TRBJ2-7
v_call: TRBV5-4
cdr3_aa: CASSLGREQYF
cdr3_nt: TGTGCCAGCAGCTTGGGACGGGAGCAGTACTTC

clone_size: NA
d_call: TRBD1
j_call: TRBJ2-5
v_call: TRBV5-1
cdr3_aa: CASSLPPSTGRETQYF
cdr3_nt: TGCGCCAGCAGCTTGCCACCTTCGACAGGGAGAGAGACCCAGTACTTC

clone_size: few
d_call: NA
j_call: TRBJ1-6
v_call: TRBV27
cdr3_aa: CASAASSYNSPLNF
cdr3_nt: TGTGCCAGCGCGGCAAGCTCCTATAATTCACCCCTCAACTTT

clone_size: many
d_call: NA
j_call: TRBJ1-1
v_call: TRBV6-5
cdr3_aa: CASSSPGRNTEAFF
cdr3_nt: TGTGCCAGCAGCTCGCCGGGACGTAACACTGAAGCTTTCTTT

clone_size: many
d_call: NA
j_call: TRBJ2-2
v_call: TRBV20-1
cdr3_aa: CSARALVRRTGELFF
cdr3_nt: TGCAGTGCTAGAGCGCTGGTTCGTAGGACCGGGGAGCTGTTTTTT

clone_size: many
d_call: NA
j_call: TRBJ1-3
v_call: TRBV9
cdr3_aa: CASSSTGRSGNTIYF
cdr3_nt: TGTGCCAGCAGCTCTACAGGCCGCTCTGGAAACACCATATATTTT

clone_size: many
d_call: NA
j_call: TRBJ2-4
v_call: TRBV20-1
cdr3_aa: CSAPIPGVAKNIQYF
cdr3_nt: TGCAGTGCTCCCATACCAGGGGTAGCCAAAAACATTCAGTACTTC

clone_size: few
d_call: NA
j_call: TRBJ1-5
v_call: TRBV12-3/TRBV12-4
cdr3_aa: CASSYGGSGPQHF
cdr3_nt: TGTGCCAGCAGTTACGGCGGCTCCGGGCCCCAGCATTTT

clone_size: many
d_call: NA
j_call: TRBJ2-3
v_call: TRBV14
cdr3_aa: CASSQESSSATQYF
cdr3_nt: TGTGCCAGCAGCCAAGAGTCCAGTTCGGCTACGCAGTATTTT

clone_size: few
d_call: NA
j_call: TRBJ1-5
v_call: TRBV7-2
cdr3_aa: CASSLASIAEGNQPQNF
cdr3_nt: TGTGCCAGCAGCTTAGCGTCAATAGCAGAGGGCAATCAGCCCCAGAATTTT

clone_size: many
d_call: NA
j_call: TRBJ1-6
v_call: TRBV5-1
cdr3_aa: CASSLVSAANNSPLHF
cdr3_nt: TGCGCCAGCAGCTTGGTTTCGGCGGCGAATAATTCACCCCTCCACTTT

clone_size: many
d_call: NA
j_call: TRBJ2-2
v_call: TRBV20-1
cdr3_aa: CSAVPPGGQGTGELFF
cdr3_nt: TGCAGTGCCGTTCCCCCCGGGGGGCAGGGCACCGGGGAGCTGTTTTTT

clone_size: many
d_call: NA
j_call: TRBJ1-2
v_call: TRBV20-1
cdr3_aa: CSASLFGKGPGYDGYTF
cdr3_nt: TGCAGTGCTAGTCTCTTCGGGAAAGGGCCCGGTTATGACGGCTACACCTTC

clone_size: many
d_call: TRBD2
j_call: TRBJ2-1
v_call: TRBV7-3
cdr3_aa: CASSLKVGAGDREQFF
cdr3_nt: TGTGCCAGCAGCTTAAAAGTTGGAGCGGGAGATCGTGAGCAGTTCTTC

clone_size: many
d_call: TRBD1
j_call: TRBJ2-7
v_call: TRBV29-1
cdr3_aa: CSVEKKGAPSEQYF
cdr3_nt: TGCAGCGTTGAAAAAAAGGGGGCACCGTCGGAGCAGTACTTC

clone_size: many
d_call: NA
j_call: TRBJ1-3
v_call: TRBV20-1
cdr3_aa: CSALWQGPSSGNTIYF
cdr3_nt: TGCAGTGCTCTATGGCAGGGGCCGAGCTCTGGAAACACCATATATTTT

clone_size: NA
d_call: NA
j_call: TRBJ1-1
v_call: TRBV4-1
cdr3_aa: CASSPNDAGLGFPEAFF
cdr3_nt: TGCGCCAGCAGCCCAAACGATGCAGGGTTGGGTTTTCCTGAAGCTTTCTTT

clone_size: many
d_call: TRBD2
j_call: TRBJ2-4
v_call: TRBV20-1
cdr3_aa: CSAEAGLAGGIAKNIQYF
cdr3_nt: TGCAGTGCGGAAGCCGGACTAGCGGGAGGGATAGCCAAAAACATTCAGTACTTC

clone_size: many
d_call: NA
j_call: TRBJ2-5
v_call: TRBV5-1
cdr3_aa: CASSKFPGPGETQYF
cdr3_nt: TGCGCCAGCTCCAAGTTTCCGGGCCCTGGGGAGACCCAGTACTTC

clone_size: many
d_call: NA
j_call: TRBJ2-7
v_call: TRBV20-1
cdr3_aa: CSAISSGSSYEQYF
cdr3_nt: TGCAGTGCTATCTCAAGCGGCAGCTCCTACGAGCAGTACTTC

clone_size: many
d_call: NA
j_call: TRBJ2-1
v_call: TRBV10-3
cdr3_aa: CAIRETSYNEQFF
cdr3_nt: TGTGCCATCAGGGAGACAAGTTACAATGAGCAGTTCTTC

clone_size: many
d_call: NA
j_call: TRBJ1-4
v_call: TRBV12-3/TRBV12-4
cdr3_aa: CASSLFGGEKLFF
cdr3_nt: TGTGCCAGCAGTTTATTCGGAGGGGAAAAACTGTTTTTT

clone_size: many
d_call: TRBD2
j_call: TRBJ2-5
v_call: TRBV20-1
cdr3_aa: CSARDTGLAGETQYF
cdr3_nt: TGCAGTGCTAGAGATACGGGGCTAGCGGGAGAGACCCAGTACTTC

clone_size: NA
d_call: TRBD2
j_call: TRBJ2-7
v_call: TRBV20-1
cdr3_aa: CSARLRGTRFNEQYF
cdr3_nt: TGCAGTGCTAGACTGAGGGGGACTAGATTCAACGAGCAGTACTTC

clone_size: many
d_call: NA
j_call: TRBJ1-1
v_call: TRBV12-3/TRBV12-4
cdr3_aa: CASSPRNTEAFF
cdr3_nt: TGTGCCAGCAGCCCAAGAAACACTGAAGCTTTCTTT

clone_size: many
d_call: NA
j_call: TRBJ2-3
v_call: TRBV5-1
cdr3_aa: CASSFGSTDTQYF
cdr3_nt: TGCGCCAGCAGCTTTGGCAGCACAGATACGCAGTATTTT

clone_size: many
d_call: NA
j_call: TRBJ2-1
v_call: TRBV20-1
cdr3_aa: CSAPNGANNEQFF
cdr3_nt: TGCAGTGCTCCCAACGGGGCTAACAATGAGCAGTTCTTC

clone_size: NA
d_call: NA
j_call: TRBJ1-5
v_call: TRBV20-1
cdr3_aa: CSAKRGNQPQHF
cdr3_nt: TGCAGTGCTAAAAGGGGGAATCAGCCCCAGCATTTT

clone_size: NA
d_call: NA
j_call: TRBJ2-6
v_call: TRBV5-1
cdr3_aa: CASSLKEPGPSGANVLTF
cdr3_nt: TGCGCCAGCAGCTTGAAGGAGCCAGGTCCCTCTGGGGCCAACGTCCTGACTTTC

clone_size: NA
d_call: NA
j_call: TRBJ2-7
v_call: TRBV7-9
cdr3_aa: CASSVEGWVGEQYF
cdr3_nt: TGTGCCAGCAGCGTAGAAGGCTGGGTGGGGGAGCAGTACTTC

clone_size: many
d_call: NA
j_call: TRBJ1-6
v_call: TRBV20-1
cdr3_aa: CSARGSVGYNSPLNF
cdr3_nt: TGCAGTGCTAGAGGATCGGTCGGTTATAATTCACCCCTCAACTTT

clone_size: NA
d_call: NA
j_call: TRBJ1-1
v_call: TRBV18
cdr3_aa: CASSAISGTMNTEAFF
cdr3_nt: TGTGCCAGCTCAGCAATTTCCGGGACGATGAACACTGAAGCTTTCTTT

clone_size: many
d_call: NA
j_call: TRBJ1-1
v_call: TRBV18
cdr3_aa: CASSSDMNTEAFF
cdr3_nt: TGTGCCAGCTCATCAGACATGAACACTGAAGCTTTCTTT

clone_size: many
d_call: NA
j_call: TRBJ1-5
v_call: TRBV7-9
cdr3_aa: CASSLYLNQPQHF
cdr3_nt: TGTGCCAGCAGCTTATATCTCAATCAGCCCCAGCATTTT

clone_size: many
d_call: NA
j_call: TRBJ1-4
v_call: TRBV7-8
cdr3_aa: CASSLAEHRVEKLFF
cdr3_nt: TGTGCCAGCAGCTTAGCGGAGCACAGGGTGGAAAAACTGTTTTTT

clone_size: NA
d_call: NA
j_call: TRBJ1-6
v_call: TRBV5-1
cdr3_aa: CASSFGGRSPLHF
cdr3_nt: TGCGCCAGCAGCTTTGGAGGGAGATCACCCCTCCACTTT

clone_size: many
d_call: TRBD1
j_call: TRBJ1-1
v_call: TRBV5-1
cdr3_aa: CASSLYEGAQTEAFF
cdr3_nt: TGCGCCAGCAGCTTGTATGAGGGGGCGCAGACTGAAGCTTTCTTT

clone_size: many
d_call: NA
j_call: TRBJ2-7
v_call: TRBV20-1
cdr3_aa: CSARPGTASEQYF
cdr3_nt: TGCAGTGCTAGGCCCGGGACCGCGTCAGAGCAGTACTTC

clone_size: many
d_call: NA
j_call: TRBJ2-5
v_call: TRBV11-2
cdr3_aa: CASSSLRGLAETQYF
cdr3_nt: TGTGCCAGCAGCTCCCTGCGCGGGCTAGCAGAGACCCAGTACTTC

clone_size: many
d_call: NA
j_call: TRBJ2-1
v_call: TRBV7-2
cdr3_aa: CASSLELAYNEQFF
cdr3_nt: TGTGCCAGCAGCTTAGAACTGGCTTACAATGAGCAGTTCTTC

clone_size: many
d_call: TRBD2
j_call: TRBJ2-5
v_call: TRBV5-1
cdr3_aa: CASSFGLAGPETQYF
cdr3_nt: TGCGCCAGCAGCTTCGGGCTAGCGGGCCCAGAGACCCAGTACTTC

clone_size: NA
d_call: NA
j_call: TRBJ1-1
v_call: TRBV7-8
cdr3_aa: CASSSYYDRNTEAFF
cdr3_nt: TGTGCCAGCAGCTCATACTATGACCGGAACACTGAAGCTTTCTTT

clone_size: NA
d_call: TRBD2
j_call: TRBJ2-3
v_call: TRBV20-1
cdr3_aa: CSAPRLAVATDTQYF
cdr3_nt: TGCAGTGCTCCCCGACTAGCGGTTGCCACAGATACGCAGTATTTT

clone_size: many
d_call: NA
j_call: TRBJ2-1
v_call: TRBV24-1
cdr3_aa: CATSDPYNEQFF
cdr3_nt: TGTGCCACCAGTGACCCCTACAATGAGCAGTTCTTC

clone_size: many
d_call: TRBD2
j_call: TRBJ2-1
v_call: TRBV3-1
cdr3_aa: CASSQGLAVSYNEQFF
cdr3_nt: TGTGCCAGCAGCCAGGGACTAGCGGTTTCCTACAATGAGCAGTTCTTC

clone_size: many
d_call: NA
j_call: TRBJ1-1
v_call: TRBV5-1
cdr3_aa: CASSLTTGNTEAFF
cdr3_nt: TGCGCCAGCAGCTTAACGACAGGGAACACTGAAGCTTTCTTT

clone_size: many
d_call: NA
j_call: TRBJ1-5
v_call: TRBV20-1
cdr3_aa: CSAKGGNQPQHF
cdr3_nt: TGCAGTGCCAAAGGGGGAAATCAGCCCCAGCATTTT

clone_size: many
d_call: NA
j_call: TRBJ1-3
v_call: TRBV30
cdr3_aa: CAWSGPDPDTIYF
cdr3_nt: TGTGCCTGGAGTGGCCCAGACCCGGACACCATATATTTT

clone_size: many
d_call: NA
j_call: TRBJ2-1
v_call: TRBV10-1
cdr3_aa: CASSESGRYNEQFF
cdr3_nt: TGCGCCAGCAGTGAGTCGGGCAGATACAATGAGCAGTTCTTC

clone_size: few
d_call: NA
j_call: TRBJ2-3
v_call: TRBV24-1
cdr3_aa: CATSDRASTDTQYF
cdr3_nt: TGTGCCACCAGTGACAGAGCGAGCACAGATACGCAGTATTTT

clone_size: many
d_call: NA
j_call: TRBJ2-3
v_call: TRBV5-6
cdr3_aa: CASSFPRDTQYF
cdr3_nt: TGTGCCAGCAGCTTTCCCCGGGATACGCAGTATTTT

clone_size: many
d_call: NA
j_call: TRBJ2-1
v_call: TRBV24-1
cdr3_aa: CATGGPDDEQFF
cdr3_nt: TGTGCCACCGGGGGCCCTGACGATGAGCAGTTCTTC

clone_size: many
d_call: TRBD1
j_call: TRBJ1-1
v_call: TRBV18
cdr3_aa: CASSGQVNTEAFF
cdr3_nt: TGTGCCAGCTCAGGACAGGTGAACACTGAAGCTTTCTTT

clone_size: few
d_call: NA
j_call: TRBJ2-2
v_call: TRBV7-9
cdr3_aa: CASSQITGRATGELFF
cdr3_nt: TGTGCCAGCAGCCAGATCACAGGGAGAGCGACCGGGGAGCTGTTTTTT

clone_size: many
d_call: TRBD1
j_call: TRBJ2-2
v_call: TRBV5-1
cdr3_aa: CASSLGGAGRIGELFF
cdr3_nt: TGCGCCAGCAGCCTAGGGGGCGCAGGGAGAATCGGGGAGCTGTTTTTT